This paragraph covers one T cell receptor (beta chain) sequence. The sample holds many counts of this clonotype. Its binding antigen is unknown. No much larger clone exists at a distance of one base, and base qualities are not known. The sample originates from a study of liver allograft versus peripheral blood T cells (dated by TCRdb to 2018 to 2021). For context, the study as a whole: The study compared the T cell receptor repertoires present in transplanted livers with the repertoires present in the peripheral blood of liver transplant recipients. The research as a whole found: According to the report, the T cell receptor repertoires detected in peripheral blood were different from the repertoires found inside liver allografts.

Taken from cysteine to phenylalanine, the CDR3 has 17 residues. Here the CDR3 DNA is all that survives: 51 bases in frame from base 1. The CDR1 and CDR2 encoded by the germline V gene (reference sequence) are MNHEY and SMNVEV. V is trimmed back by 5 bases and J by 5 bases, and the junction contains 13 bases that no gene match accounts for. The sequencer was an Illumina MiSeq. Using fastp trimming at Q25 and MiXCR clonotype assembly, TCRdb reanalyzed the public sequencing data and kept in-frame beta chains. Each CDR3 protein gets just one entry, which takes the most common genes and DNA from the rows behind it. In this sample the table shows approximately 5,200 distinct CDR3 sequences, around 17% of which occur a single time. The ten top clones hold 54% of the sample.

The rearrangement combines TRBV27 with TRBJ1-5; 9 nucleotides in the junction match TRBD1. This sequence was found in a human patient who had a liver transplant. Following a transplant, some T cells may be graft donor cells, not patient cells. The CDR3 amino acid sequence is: CASSQIPGQGSYQPQHF. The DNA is TGTGCCAGCAGTCAAATACCGGGACAGGGCTCGTATCAGCCCCAGCATTTT.